This T cell receptor (beta chain) comes out of a study of control samples from healthy donors and cancer patients. V gave up 5 bases and J gave up 15 bases, with 14 bases separating them. The CDR3 extends over 12 amino acids. Looked up from germline, CDR1 is SGHTA and CDR2 is FQGNSA. Libraries were prepared by immunoSEQ multiplex PCR; TCRdb keeps only in-frame clonotypes and omits some of them. The sample comprises approximately 220,000 clones, about 93% of which are singletons, and approximately 1.5% rests with the top ten. The material sequenced was blood. The chain has TRBV7-2 and TRBJ1-6, with unresolved D. This clonotype was sampled from a man aged 50-59 years in good health. Written as DNA, the CDR3 is TGTGCCAGCAGCCCCCCTGCTTCGCTCCTCCACTTT. Amino acids: CASSPPASLLHF. Using reference TRBV7-2 and TRBJ1-6 for the parts outside the CDR3, the full variable domain is GAGVSQSPSNKVTEKGKDVELRCDPISGHTALYWYRQSLGQGLEFLIYFQGNSAPDKSGLPSDRFSAERTGGSVSTLTIQRTQQEDSAVYLCASSPPASLLHFGNGTRLTVT.